This T cell receptor (beta chain) was identified in a study of human T cells and chemical hapten exposure. Under the authors' procedure: Sequenced samples showed a median of approximately 96,000 TCRs each, with counts running from 23,224 to 690,600. Via MiXCR, TCRdb re-called the RACE reads, giving one row per CDR3 protein. These V and J calls derive from TCRdb rather than the authors' analysis. Of around 300,000 distinct CDR3 sequences in the sample, roughly 7.4% were seen once. This clonotype was observed at least ten times. Its specificity is unknown. The sample's time point: pre-sensitization, week 0. Treatment in this sample: therapeutic diphenylcyclopropenone sensitization with weekly scalp DPC. RNA extraction used unfractionated whole blood as the source of total RNA. The germline V gene has CDR1 WNHNN and CDR2 SYGVQD (reference sequence). The CDR3 spans 17 residues. Deletions cut 2 bases from V and 4 bases from J, with 19 bases between.

Regarding the study as a whole: In comparison with controls, expanded TCRs gave rise to a significantly larger number of large CDR3 similarity clusters.

The sample consisted of whole blood, taken in connection with sensitization to the hapten diphenylcyclopropenone (DPC). The rearrangement links TRBV10-1 to TRBJ2-3; no definite D call. The TCR comes from a man aged 18 to 35 with alopecia areata. Some clones in this sample may be carry-over from other donors' samples. CDR3 DNA sequence: TGCGCCAGCAGTGAGGGCCCGTCCTTTTCCGGGTCAGATACGCAGTATTTT. This translates into CASSEGPSFSGSDTQYF.